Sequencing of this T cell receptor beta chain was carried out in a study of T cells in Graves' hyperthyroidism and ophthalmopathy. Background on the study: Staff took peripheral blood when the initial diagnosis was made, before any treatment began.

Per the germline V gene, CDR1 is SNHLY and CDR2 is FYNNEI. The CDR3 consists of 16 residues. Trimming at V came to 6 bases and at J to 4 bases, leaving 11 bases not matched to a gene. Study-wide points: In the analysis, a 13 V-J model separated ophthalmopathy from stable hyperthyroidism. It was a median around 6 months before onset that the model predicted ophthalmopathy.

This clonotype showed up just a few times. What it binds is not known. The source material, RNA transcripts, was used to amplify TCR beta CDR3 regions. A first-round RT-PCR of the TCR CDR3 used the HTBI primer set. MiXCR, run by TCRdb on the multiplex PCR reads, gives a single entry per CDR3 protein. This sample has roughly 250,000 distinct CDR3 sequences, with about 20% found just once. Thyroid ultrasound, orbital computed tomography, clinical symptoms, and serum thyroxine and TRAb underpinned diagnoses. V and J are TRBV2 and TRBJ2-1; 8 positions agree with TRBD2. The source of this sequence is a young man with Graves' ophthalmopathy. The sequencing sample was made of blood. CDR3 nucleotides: TGTGCCAGCAGCGGAACCGGTAGCGGGACGTACAATGAGCAGTTCTTC. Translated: CASSGTGSGTYNEQFF. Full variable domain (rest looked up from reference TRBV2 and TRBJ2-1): EPEVTQTPSHQVTQMGQEVILRCVPISNHLYFYWYRQILGQKVEFLVSFYNNEISEKSEIFDDQFSVERPDGSNFTLKIRSTKLEDSAMYFCASSGTGSGTYNEQFFGPGTRLTVL.